This is a list of T cell receptor beta chains from one sample in a study of blood T cell repertoires in COVID-19. Assay: immunoSEQ multiplex PCR; the TCRdb copy retains only in-frame clones and omits some. The sample records some 160,000 clones, approximately 84% being singletons. The specimen was peripheral blood. The receptors come from a woman aged 80 or older with acute or convalescent COVID-19. CDR3s include the opening cysteine and the closing phenylalanine or tryptophan. D genes are given only for firm matches. Clone size is stated in some rows and not others, as once, few, many or a class when expanded.

CDR3nt: TGTGCCAGCAGCCAAAGCCCGACAGGGGCCTCCTACAATGAGCAGTTCTTC
CDR3aa: CASSQSPTGASYNEQFF
abundance: .
j_gene: TRBJ2-1
len: 17
v_gene: TRBV3-1/TRBV3-2
d_gene: TRBD1

CDR3nt: TGTGCTAGTGGTTTGCGGGGGGGCGCGGGCGGCTACACCTTC
CDR3aa: CASGLRGGAGGYTF
abundance: .
j_gene: TRBJ1-2
len: 14
v_gene: TRBV12-5
d_gene: .

CDR3nt: TGCGCCAGCAACAGGGATTATAATTCACCCCTCCACTTT
CDR3aa: CASNRDYNSPLHF
abundance: .
j_gene: TRBJ1-6
len: 13
v_gene: TRBV10-1
d_gene: .

CDR3nt: TGTGCCAGCAGTGAGAAGACAGGGGCGGAAGGAGCTTTCTTT
CDR3aa: CASSEKTGAEGAFF
abundance: .
j_gene: TRBJ1-1
len: 14
v_gene: TRBV2
d_gene: TRBD1

CDR3nt: TGTGCCAGCAGTCCACATCGGGGTGAAGCTTTCTTT
CDR3aa: CASSPHRGEAFF
abundance: .
j_gene: TRBJ1-1
len: 12
v_gene: TRBV28
d_gene: .

CDR3nt: TGTGCCAGCGGGCGTGAGGGTTCCTACAATGAGCAGTTCTTC
CDR3aa: CASGREGSYNEQFF
abundance: .
j_gene: TRBJ2-1
len: 14
v_gene: TRBV6-5
d_gene: .

CDR3nt: TGTGCCTGGAGTCCCTTGGGGACTCCGAACACTGAAGCTTTCTTT
CDR3aa: CAWSPLGTPNTEAFF
abundance: .
j_gene: TRBJ1-1
len: 15
v_gene: TRBV30
d_gene: .

CDR3nt: TGTGCCACCAGTGAGGGATTTTCGGGGAACATTCAGTACTTC
CDR3aa: CATSEGFSGNIQYF
abundance: .
j_gene: TRBJ2-4
len: 14
v_gene: TRBV24-1
d_gene: .

CDR3nt: TGTGCCAGCAGCCCGGGACAGGGGGTCTTCTCCTACGAGCAGTACTTC
CDR3aa: CASSPGQGVFSYEQYF
abundance: .
j_gene: TRBJ2-7
len: 16
v_gene: TRBV5-6
d_gene: TRBD1

CDR3nt: TGTGCCAGTTCACAGGGGGTTGCGACTAATGAAAAACTGTTTTTT
CDR3aa: CASSQGVATNEKLFF
abundance: .
j_gene: TRBJ1-4
len: 15
v_gene: TRBV19
d_gene: TRBD1

CDR3nt: TGTGCCAGTACTAAGGGACAGCTTTATGGCTACACCTTC
CDR3aa: CASTKGQLYGYTF
abundance: .
j_gene: TRBJ1-2
len: 13
v_gene: TRBV19
d_gene: TRBD1

CDR3nt: TGTGCCAGCAGTTTAGGGGACAGGGGAATAAACGAGCAGTACTTC
CDR3aa: CASSLGDRGINEQYF
abundance: .
j_gene: TRBJ2-7
len: 15
v_gene: TRBV27
d_gene: TRBD1

CDR3nt: TGTGCCACCAGCAGAGCGACAGGGTTGGTCACTGAAGCTTTCTTT
CDR3aa: CATSRATGLVTEAFF
abundance: .
j_gene: TRBJ1-1
len: 15
v_gene: TRBV15
d_gene: TRBD1

CDR3nt: TGTGCCAGCAGCTTAGGGACTAGCGGGGAAGAGACCCAGTACTTC
CDR3aa: CASSLGTSGEETQYF
abundance: .
j_gene: TRBJ2-5
len: 15
v_gene: TRBV7-9
d_gene: TRBD2

CDR3nt: TGCGCCAGCAGCTTGGGGACAGGCTCCTACAATGAGCAGTTCTTC
CDR3aa: CASSLGTGSYNEQFF
abundance: .
j_gene: TRBJ2-1
len: 15
v_gene: TRBV5-1
d_gene: TRBD1

CDR3nt: TGTGCCAGCAGCTACAGCGGGTCGGTGAACACTGAAGCTTTCTTT
CDR3aa: CASSYSGSVNTEAFF
abundance: .
j_gene: TRBJ1-1
len: 15
v_gene: TRBV5-4
d_gene: .

CDR3nt: TGTGCCAGCAAAACCTCAGGAGATACGCAGTATTTT
CDR3aa: CASKTSGDTQYF
abundance: .
j_gene: TRBJ2-3
len: 12
v_gene: TRBV12-3/TRBV12-4
d_gene: .

CDR3nt: TGTGCCAGCAGTTTACAGGGAAGGACTGAAGCTTTCTTT
CDR3aa: CASSLQGRTEAFF
abundance: .
j_gene: TRBJ1-1
len: 13
v_gene: TRBV12-3/TRBV12-4
d_gene: .

CDR3nt: TGTGCTAGCAGCTTAAGCTTAAGCACTGAAGCTTTCTTT
CDR3aa: CASSLSLSTEAFF
abundance: .
j_gene: TRBJ1-1
len: 13
v_gene: TRBV7-7
d_gene: .

CDR3nt: TGCGCCAGCAGCTTGGCCCTCAGGGGATATTCACCCCTCCACTTT
CDR3aa: CASSLALRGYSPLHF
abundance: few
j_gene: TRBJ1-6
len: 15
v_gene: TRBV5-1
d_gene: .

CDR3nt: TGTGCCACCGCGGGTTACCTTGGACGGAACGAAAAACTGTTTTTT
CDR3aa: CATAGYLGRNEKLFF
abundance: .
j_gene: TRBJ1-4
len: 15
v_gene: TRBV4-2
d_gene: .

CDR3nt: TGTGCCAGCAGCATCGGACAGGGGCGGGAAAAACTGTTTTTT
CDR3aa: CASSIGQGREKLFF
abundance: .
j_gene: TRBJ1-4
len: 14
v_gene: TRBV5-4
d_gene: TRBD1

CDR3nt: TGTGCCAGCAGCATGTTGACTAGTACAAATGAGCAGTTCTTC
CDR3aa: CASSMLTSTNEQFF
abundance: .
j_gene: TRBJ2-1
len: 14
v_gene: TRBV7-9
d_gene: .

CDR3nt: TGCGCCAGCAGCTTAGCCGGGACAGGGGGCCAAGAGACCCAGTACTTC
CDR3aa: CASSLAGTGGQETQYF
abundance: .
j_gene: TRBJ2-5
len: 16
v_gene: TRBV5-1
d_gene: TRBD1

CDR3nt: TGTGCCAGCACCCCTTTGACAGGGGCCACCCAGGCGCAGTATTTT
CDR3aa: CASTPLTGATQAQYF
abundance: once
j_gene: TRBJ2-3
len: 15
v_gene: TRBV5-5
d_gene: TRBD1

CDR3nt: TGCAGCTTCCGTAGGGGATCTAGCACAGATACGCAGTATTTT
CDR3aa: CSFRRGSSTDTQYF
abundance: .
j_gene: TRBJ2-3
len: 14
v_gene: TRBV29-1
d_gene: .

CDR3nt: TGTGCCAGCAGAAAAGCGGGAGGAACTGGCGGGGAGCTGTTTTTT
CDR3aa: CASRKAGGTGGELFF
abundance: .
j_gene: TRBJ2-2
len: 15
v_gene: TRBV6-5
d_gene: TRBD2

CDR3nt: TGTGCCAGCAGCCAAGGGGGCGGACTAGCGCGGAACACCGGGGAGCTGTTTTTT
CDR3aa: CASSQGGGLARNTGELFF
abundance: .
j_gene: TRBJ2-2
len: 18
v_gene: TRBV14
d_gene: TRBD2

CDR3nt: TGTGCCAGCAGCCCCCCCGGGGTCCCCTCGAGGGAGCAGTACTTC
CDR3aa: CASSPPGVPSREQYF
abundance: .
j_gene: TRBJ2-7
len: 15
v_gene: TRBV7-9
d_gene: .

CDR3nt: TGCGCCAGCAGGACCGGGACAGGAAATTCCTACGAGCAGTACTTC
CDR3aa: CASRTGTGNSYEQYF
abundance: many
j_gene: TRBJ2-7
len: 15
v_gene: TRBV4-1
d_gene: TRBD1

CDR3nt: TGTGCCAGCAGTTTGGGGGGTAGCGCCACTGAAGCTTTCTTT
CDR3aa: CASSLGGSATEAFF
abundance: .
j_gene: TRBJ1-1
len: 14
v_gene: TRBV28
d_gene: .

CDR3nt: TGTGCCAGTAATCGGGACACCAAATTCTCGCCCCAGCATTTT
CDR3aa: CASNRDTKFSPQHF
abundance: .
j_gene: TRBJ1-5
len: 14
v_gene: TRBV19
d_gene: .

CDR3nt: TGTGCCAGTAGTAGGACTAGCGGGAGGGGTACAGATACGCAGTATTTT
CDR3aa: CASSRTSGRGTDTQYF
abundance: .
j_gene: TRBJ2-3
len: 16
v_gene: TRBV19
d_gene: TRBD2

CDR3nt: TGTGCCACCAGCACCGATTCAGAGCGGGGGAGGGTCTATGGCTACACCTTC
CDR3aa: CATSTDSERGRVYGYTF
abundance: .
j_gene: TRBJ1-2
len: 17
v_gene: TRBV15
d_gene: .

CDR3nt: TGCAGCGTTGAATTGGGTCGGGCTGAAGCTTTCTTT
CDR3aa: CSVELGRAEAFF
abundance: .
j_gene: TRBJ1-1
len: 12
v_gene: TRBV29-1
d_gene: .

CDR3nt: TGTGCCTGGAGTGGCGGGGATTCACCCCTCCACTTT
CDR3aa: CAWSGGDSPLHF
abundance: once
j_gene: TRBJ1-6
len: 12
v_gene: TRBV30
d_gene: .

CDR3nt: TGTGCCAGCAGTTACACGGCGGGGGGGCGGGAATATGGCTACACCTTC
CDR3aa: CASSYTAGGREYGYTF
abundance: .
j_gene: TRBJ1-2
len: 16
v_gene: TRBV6-5
d_gene: .

CDR3nt: TGTGCCACCAGTGACTCAGGGGCGGGAGTCCGGAATACGCAGTATTTT
CDR3aa: CATSDSGAGVRNTQYF
abundance: .
j_gene: TRBJ2-3
len: 16
v_gene: TRBV24-1
d_gene: .

CDR3nt: TGTGCCACCAGCCCCCGGGAATACTCCTACGAGCAGTACTTC
CDR3aa: CATSPREYSYEQYF
abundance: once
j_gene: TRBJ2-7
len: 14
v_gene: TRBV19
d_gene: .

CDR3nt: TGTGCCAGCAGGGAGACTTCCCGAATCTTCTATGGCTACACCTTC
CDR3aa: CASRETSRIFYGYTF
abundance: .
j_gene: TRBJ1-2
len: 15
v_gene: TRBV6-5
d_gene: .

CDR3nt: TGTGCCAGTAGTCTCGGTCTCTCTGGGGCCAACGTCCTGACTTTC
CDR3aa: CASSLGLSGANVLTF
abundance: few
j_gene: TRBJ2-6
len: 15
v_gene: TRBV19
d_gene: .

CDR3nt: TGTGCCAGTAGTATAGATCGCGGGACCGGCGGTTCACCCCTCCACTTT
CDR3aa: CASSIDRGTGGSPLHF
abundance: .
j_gene: TRBJ1-6
len: 16
v_gene: TRBV19
d_gene: .

CDR3nt: TGCGCCAGCAGCCACGGACAGGGGGGCCGCTATGGCTACACCTTC
CDR3aa: CASSHGQGGRYGYTF
abundance: .
j_gene: TRBJ1-2
len: 15
v_gene: TRBV5-1
d_gene: TRBD1

CDR3nt: TGTGCCAGCAGCCCCCAGGTTGCTAGCTCGGGTGAGCAGTACTTC
CDR3aa: CASSPQVASSGEQYF
abundance: .
j_gene: TRBJ2-7
len: 15
v_gene: TRBV3-1/TRBV3-2
d_gene: .

CDR3nt: TGCGCCAGCAGTGAAGGACTTGGGGGACTTCAAGAGACCCAGTACTTC
CDR3aa: CASSEGLGGLQETQYF
abundance: .
j_gene: TRBJ2-5
len: 16
v_gene: TRBV10-1
d_gene: .

CDR3nt: TGTGCCAGCAGCTTAGGGCGGGGCAGTATACTCCAAGAGACCCAGTACTTC
CDR3aa: CASSLGRGSILQETQYF
abundance: .
j_gene: TRBJ2-5
len: 17
v_gene: TRBV7-9
d_gene: .

CDR3nt: TGCGCCAGCAAGGAGGGGGAGACCCAGTACTTC
CDR3aa: CASKEGETQYF
abundance: .
j_gene: TRBJ2-5
len: 11
v_gene: TRBV5-1
d_gene: .

CDR3nt: TGTGCCAGCAGCTCCGGGACAGTTCCGGGTGAAAAACTGTTTTTT
CDR3aa: CASSSGTVPGEKLFF
abundance: .
j_gene: TRBJ1-4
len: 15
v_gene: TRBV7-8
d_gene: TRBD1

CDR3nt: TGTGCCAGTAGTAGGGGGGAAAACTACGAGCAGTACTTC
CDR3aa: CASSRGENYEQYF
abundance: .
j_gene: TRBJ2-7
len: 13
v_gene: TRBV19
d_gene: .

CDR3nt: TGTGCTAGTGGTTTGGTAAGCCTAGCGGGAGGGAATGAGCAGTTCTTC
CDR3aa: CASGLVSLAGGNEQFF
abundance: .
j_gene: TRBJ2-1
len: 16
v_gene: TRBV12-5
d_gene: TRBD2

CDR3nt: TGTGCCAGCTACCGACAGGGCTCCTACGAGCAGTACTTC
CDR3aa: CASYRQGSYEQYF
abundance: .
j_gene: TRBJ2-7
len: 13
v_gene: TRBV5-4
d_gene: TRBD1

CDR3nt: TGTGCCACCAGTGCGGAGTCGAGCTCCTACAATGAGCAGTTCTTC
CDR3aa: CATSAESSSYNEQFF
abundance: .
j_gene: TRBJ2-1
len: 15
v_gene: TRBV24-1
d_gene: .

CDR3nt: TGTGCCAGCAGCCCCGGGTTCACTAGCGGTTCCTACAATGAGCAGTTCTTC
CDR3aa: CASSPGFTSGSYNEQFF
abundance: .
j_gene: TRBJ2-1
len: 17
v_gene: TRBV3-1/TRBV3-2
d_gene: TRBD2

CDR3nt: TGTGCCAGCAGCCCCAGGGCGGCGGTGCACTTC
CDR3aa: CASSPRAAVHF
abundance: .
j_gene: TRBJ2-7
len: 11
v_gene: TRBV2
d_gene: .

CDR3nt: TGTGCCAGCAGCTTAGGGCTGAAGAACACCGGGGAGCTGTTTTTT
CDR3aa: CASSLGLKNTGELFF
abundance: once
j_gene: TRBJ2-2
len: 15
v_gene: TRBV11-3
d_gene: .

CDR3nt: TGCGCCAGCAGGTCGGAGCGGGGAGTATTAGGGAATGAGCAGTTCTTC
CDR3aa: CASRSERGVLGNEQFF
abundance: few
j_gene: TRBJ2-1
len: 16
v_gene: TRBV5-1
d_gene: TRBD2